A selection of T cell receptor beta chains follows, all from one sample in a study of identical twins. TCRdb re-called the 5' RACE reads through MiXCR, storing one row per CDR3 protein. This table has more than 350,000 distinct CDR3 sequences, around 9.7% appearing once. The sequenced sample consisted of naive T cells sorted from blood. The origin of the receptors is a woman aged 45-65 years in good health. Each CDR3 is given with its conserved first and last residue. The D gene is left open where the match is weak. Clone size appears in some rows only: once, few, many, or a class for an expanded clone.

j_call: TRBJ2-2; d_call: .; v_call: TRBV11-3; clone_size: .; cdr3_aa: CASSLINEVTGELFF; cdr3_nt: TGTGCCAGCAGCTTAATAAATGAGGTTACCGGGGAGCTGTTTTTT
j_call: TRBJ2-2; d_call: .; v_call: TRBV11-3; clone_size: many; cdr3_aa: CASSPRATGELFF; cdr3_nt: TGTGCCAGCAGTCCCCGCGCGACCGGGGAGCTGTTTTTT
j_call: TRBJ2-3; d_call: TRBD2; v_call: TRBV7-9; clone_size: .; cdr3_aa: CASSLGAGGNQDTQYF; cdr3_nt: TGTGCCAGCAGCTTAGGAGCGGGAGGTAATCAAGATACGCAGTATTTT
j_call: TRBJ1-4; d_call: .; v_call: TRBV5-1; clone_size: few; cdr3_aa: CACRGSTATNEKLFF; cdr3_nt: TGCGCCTGCAGGGGTTCGACGGCAACTAATGAAAAACTGTTTTTT
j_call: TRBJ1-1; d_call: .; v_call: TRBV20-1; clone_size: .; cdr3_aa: CSAREIFMNTEAFF; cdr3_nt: TGCAGTGCTAGAGAGATCTTCATGAACACTGAAGCTTTCTTT
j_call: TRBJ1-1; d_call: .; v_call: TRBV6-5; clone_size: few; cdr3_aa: CASSLSAGEAFF; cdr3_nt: TGTGCCAGCAGTTTATCCGCGGGGGAAGCTTTCTTT
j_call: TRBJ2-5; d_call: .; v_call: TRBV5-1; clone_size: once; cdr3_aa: CASRYRGVGQETQYF; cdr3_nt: TGCGCCAGCAGATACCGAGGGGTCGGCCAAGAGACCCAGTACTTC
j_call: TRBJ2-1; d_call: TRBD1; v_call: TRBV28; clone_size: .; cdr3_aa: CASRDSGYNEQFF; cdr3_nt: TGTGCCAGTCGGGACAGCGGATACAATGAGCAGTTCTTC
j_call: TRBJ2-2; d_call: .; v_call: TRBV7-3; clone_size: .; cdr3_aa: CASSIGTPGELFF; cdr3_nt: TGTGCCAGCAGCATAGGGACTCCTGGGGAGCTGTTTTTT
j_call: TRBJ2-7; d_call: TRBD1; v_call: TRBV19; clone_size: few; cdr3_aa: CASSIGGQESYEQYF; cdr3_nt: TGTGCCAGTAGTATAGGGGGACAGGAGTCCTACGAGCAGTACTTC
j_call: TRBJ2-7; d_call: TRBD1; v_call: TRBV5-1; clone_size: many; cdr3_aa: CASSRYRGLSDEQYF; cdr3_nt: TGCGCCAGCAGCAGATACAGGGGGCTGTCGGACGAGCAGTACTTC
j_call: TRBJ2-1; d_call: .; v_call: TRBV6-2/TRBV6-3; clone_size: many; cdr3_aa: CASRPSPDEQFF; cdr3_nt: TGTGCCAGCAGACCGTCGCCGGACGAGCAGTTCTTC
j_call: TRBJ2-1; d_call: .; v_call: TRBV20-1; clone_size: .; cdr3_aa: CSARVGRGQNSYNEQFF; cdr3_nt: TGCAGTGCTAGAGTGGGAAGAGGACAAAACTCCTACAATGAGCAGTTCTTC
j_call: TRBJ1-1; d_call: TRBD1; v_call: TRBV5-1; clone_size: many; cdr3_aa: CASAYGTGSSEAFF; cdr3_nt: TGCGCCAGCGCGTACGGGACAGGGAGCTCTGAAGCTTTCTTT
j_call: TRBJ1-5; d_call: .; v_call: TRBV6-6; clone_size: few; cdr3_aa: CASKGPSEPQHF; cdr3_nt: TGTGCCAGCAAGGGACCATCAGAGCCCCAGCATTTT
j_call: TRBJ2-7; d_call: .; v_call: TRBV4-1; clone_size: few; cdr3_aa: CASSLEPGTLDEQYF; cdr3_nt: TGCGCCAGCAGCCTAGAACCCGGGACTCTTGACGAGCAGTACTTC
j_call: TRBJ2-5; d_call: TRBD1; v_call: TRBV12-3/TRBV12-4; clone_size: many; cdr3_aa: CASSRTGRETQYF; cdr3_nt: TGTGCCAGCAGCCGGACAGGGAGAGAGACCCAGTACTTC
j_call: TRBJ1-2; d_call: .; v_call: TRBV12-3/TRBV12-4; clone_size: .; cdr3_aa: CASSPRVGYGYTF; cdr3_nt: TGTGCCAGCAGTCCCAGGGTGGGTTATGGCTACACCTTC
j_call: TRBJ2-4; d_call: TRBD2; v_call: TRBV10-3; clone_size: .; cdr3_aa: CAISYVAGRDKNIQYF; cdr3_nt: TGTGCCATCAGTTATGTAGCGGGAAGGGACAAAAACATTCAGTACTTC
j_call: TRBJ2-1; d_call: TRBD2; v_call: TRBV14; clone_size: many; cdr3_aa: CASSAGTSGNRQFF; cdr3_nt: TGTGCCAGCAGCGCCGGGACTAGCGGAAACAGGCAGTTCTTC
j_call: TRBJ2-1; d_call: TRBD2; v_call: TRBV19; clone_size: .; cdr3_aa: CASSISAGADEQFF; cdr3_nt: TGTGCCAGTAGTATCTCAGCGGGAGCCGATGAGCAGTTCTTC
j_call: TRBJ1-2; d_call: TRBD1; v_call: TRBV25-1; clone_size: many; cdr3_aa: CASAGGGYGYTF; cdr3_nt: TGTGCCAGCGCAGGGGGAGGCTATGGCTACACCTTC
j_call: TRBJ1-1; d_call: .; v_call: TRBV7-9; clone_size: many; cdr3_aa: CASSLGFNTEAFF; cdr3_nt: TGTGCCAGCAGCTTGGGCTTTAACACTGAAGCTTTCTTT
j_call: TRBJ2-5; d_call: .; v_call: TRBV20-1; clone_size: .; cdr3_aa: CSARGPNQETQYF; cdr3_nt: TGCAGTGCTAGAGGACCCAACCAAGAGACCCAGTACTTC
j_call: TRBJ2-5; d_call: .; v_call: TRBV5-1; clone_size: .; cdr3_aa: CASSWKAEETQSF; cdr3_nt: TGCGCCAGCAGCTGGAAGGCAGAAGAGACCCAGTCCTTC
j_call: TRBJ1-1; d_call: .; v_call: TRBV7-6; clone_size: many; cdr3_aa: CASSLAPGGDTEAFF; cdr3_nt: TGTGCCAGCAGCTTAGCCCCCGGTGGGGACACTGAAGCTTTCTTT
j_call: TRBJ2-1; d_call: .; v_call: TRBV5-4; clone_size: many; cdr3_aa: CASGGGAGNEQFF; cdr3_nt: TGTGCCAGCGGCGGAGGGGCAGGGAATGAGCAGTTCTTC
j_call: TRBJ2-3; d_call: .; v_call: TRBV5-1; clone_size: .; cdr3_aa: CASRGQAGQSDTQYF; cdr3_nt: TGCGCCAGCAGGGGCCAGGCGGGACAATCAGATACGCAGTATTTT
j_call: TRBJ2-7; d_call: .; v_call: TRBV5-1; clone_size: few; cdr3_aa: CASMGVGEQYF; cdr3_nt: TGCGCCAGCATGGGTGTGGGGGAGCAGTACTTC
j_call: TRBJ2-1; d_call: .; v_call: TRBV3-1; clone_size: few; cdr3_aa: CASSEFSTGLGYNEQFF; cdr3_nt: TGTGCCAGCAGCGAATTCTCGACAGGCTTGGGATACAATGAGCAGTTCTTC
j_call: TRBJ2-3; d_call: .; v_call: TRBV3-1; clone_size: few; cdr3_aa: CASSRLRDPLRSIPDTQYF; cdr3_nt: TGTGCCAGCAGCCGGCTCCGGGACCCACTAAGGTCAATCCCAGATACGCAGTATTTT